These 17 T cell receptor beta chains originate from one sample sequenced in a study of identical twins. MiXCR, applied by TCRdb to the 5' RACE reads, yields one record per CDR3 protein. The sample lists 200,000 to 250,000 distinct CDR3 sequences; around 6.6% were seen once. These same records also appear under a second study, on yellow fever vaccine responses in identical twins.

Sample: memory (CD45RO+) T cells sorted from blood. The source of these receptors is a woman between 18 and 30 years old in good health.

This clonotype was seen a single time. The V and J genes are TRBV10-3 and TRBJ2-1, with 7 bases fitting TRBD2. Germline CDR1 ENHRY, CDR2 SYGVKD. CDR3 length equals 14 residues. Germline trimming cut 11 bases from V and 5 bases from J; bases unmatched to any gene: 12. The CDR3 loop is CAVGSGAGNNEQFF. For the CDR3, the DNA is TGTGCCGTCGGGTCGGGAGCGGGGAACAATGAGCAGTTCTTC.

This clonotype was counted ten times or more. The V and J genes are TRBV28 and TRBJ2-1; 9 bases align to TRBD1. Looked up from germline, CDR1 is MDHEN and CDR2 is SYDVKM. Germline trimming cut 5 bases from V and 4 bases from J; bases unmatched to any gene: 12. The CDR3 sequence is 17 residues long. CDR3 in DNA: TGTGCCAGCAGTGGCGGGACAGGGTCTGTGATGTACAATGAGCAGTTCTTC. Encoded protein: CASSGGTGSVMYNEQFF.

The rearrangement uses TRBV13 and TRBJ1-5; D is possibly TRBD1 (6 bases). V dropped 5 bases and J dropped 2 bases, with 16 bases sitting between them. Per germline, CDR1 PRHDT and CDR2 FYEKMQ (reference sequence). This CDR3 is built from 16 residues. This CDR3 reads CASSKGGKVGNQPQHF. The CDR3 DNA sequence: TGTGCCAGCAGCAAAGGGGGGAAGGTCGGCAATCAGCCCCAGCATTTT.

In this sample, this clonotype turned up a few times. V usage is TRBV24-1 and J usage is TRBJ2-1, with TRBD1 matching 8 bases. Looked up from germline, CDR1 is KGHDR and CDR2 is SFDVKD. CDR3 size: 16 residues. V trimming: 4 bases; J trimming: 0 bases; junction bases outside the gene matches: 4. CDR3 coding DNA: TGTGCCACCAGTGAGTGGACAGGGAGCTCCTACAATGAGCAGTTCTTC. This translates into CATSEWTGSSYNEQFF.

The chain couples TRBV5-5 to TRBJ1-6; no clear D. The CDR3 is 14 residues long. V gave up 3 bases and J gave up 5 bases, with 9 bases separating them. Germline assignment: CDR1 SGHKS and CDR2 YYEKEE (reference sequence). The CDR3 DNA reads as TGTGCCAGCAGCTACGGGAGCCATAATTCACCCCTCCACTTT. It is translated as CASSYGSHNSPLHF. The full variable domain, in which reference TRBV5-5 and TRBJ1-6 provide the parts outside the CDR3, is DAGVTQSPTHLIKTRGQQVTLRCSPISGHKSVSWYQQVLGQGPQFIFQYYEKEERGRGNFPDRFSARQFPNYSSELNVNALLLGDSALYLCASSYGSHNSPLHFGNGTRLTVT.

The chain combines TRBV9 with TRBJ2-1; 9 bases are a match to TRBD2. The CDR3 loop spans 16 amino acids. J was trimmed by 10 bases and V by 4 bases; bases with no gene match: 15. From germline, CDR1 is SGDLS and CDR2 YYNGEE. This CDR3 reads CASSRSGREGLKEQFF. Here the CDR3 DNA reads TGTGCCAGCAGCAGAAGTGGGCGGGAGGGCTTAAAGGAGCAGTTCTTC.

This clonotype has at least ten counts. The chain carries TRBV18 and TRBJ1-1; D ambiguous. CDR3 size: 16 residues. Germline lookup yields CDR1 KGHSH and CDR2 LQKENI. Trimming cost V 1 base and J 6 bases, with 18 bases left between them. This CDR3 is CASSPLGTRWGAEAFF. CDR3 coding DNA: TGTGCCAGCTCACCACTGGGCACCCGTTGGGGTGCTGAAGCTTTCTTT.

This clonotype was detected many times. The V gene is TRBV29-1, the J gene TRBJ2-3; 9 bases match TRBD2. Germline V gives CDR1 SQVTM, CDR2 ANQGSEA. V gave up 4 bases and J gave up 2 bases; unmatched junction bases: 7. The CDR3 length is 15 residues. DNA for the CDR3: TGCAGCGTTGTCTGGTTAGCGGGGGACACAGATACGCAGTATTTT. It translates to CSVVWLAGDTDTQYF.

This clonotype has a handful of counts. The gene calls are TRBV5-6 and TRBJ1-1, with 7 bases fitting TRBD1. Unmatched junction bases numbered 10, after V lost 4 bases and J lost 4 bases. Germline V gene lookup returns CDR1 SGHDT and CDR2 YYEEEE. The CDR3 runs 15 residues. The CDR3 sequence is CASSPSDRVSTEAFF. The CDR3, as DNA: TGTGCCAGCAGCCCATCCGACAGGGTCAGCACTGAAGCTTTCTTT.

This clonotype has more than one count but fewer than ten. The rearrangement joins TRBV4-1 to TRBJ1-2; D is possibly TRBD1 (6 bases). Germline V gene data show CDR1 as MGHRA and CDR2 as YSYEKL. V was clipped by 2 bases and J by 2 bases, with 9 bases between them. This CDR3 spans 14 amino acids. The CDR3 here is CASSQRQANYGYTF. DNA of the CDR3: TGCGCCAGCAGCCAACGACAGGCCAACTATGGCTACACCTTC.

The rearrangement joins TRBV3-1 to TRBJ2-1; TRBD2 might be the D (6 bases). The CDR3 loop spans 15 amino acids. From germline, CDR1 is LGHDT and CDR2 YNNKEL (reference sequence). The germline V and J ends were trimmed by 4 bases and 5 bases, with 15 bases remaining between them. The CDR3 sequence: CASSPTGLSNNEQFF. The DNA for the CDR3 is TGTGCCAGCAGCCCTACGGGACTTTCAAACAATGAGCAGTTCTTC.

The gene calls are TRBV11-3 and TRBJ2-3; D is perhaps TRBD1 or TRBD2 (7 bases each). Per the germline V gene, CDR1 is SGHNT and CDR2 is YENEEA. CDR3 length equals 16 residues. V was clipped by 5 bases and J by 4 bases, with 19 bases between them. CDR3 nucleotide sequence: TGTGCCAGCAGCCTCGGTAACAGGGGAGGGGCAGATACGCAGTATTTT. Its protein is CASSLGNRGGADTQYF.

This clonotype was seen a few times. The CDR3 bases are TGTGCCAGCAGCCAATCCGGAGCTAACTATGGCTACACCTTC. The encoded protein is CASSQSGANYGYTF. V and J are TRBV3-1 and TRBJ1-2; no reliable D call. The V gene lost 2 bases and the J gene lost 0 bases, with 7 bases spanning the gap. The CDR3 sequence is 14 residues long. Per the germline V gene, CDR1 is LGHDT and CDR2 is YNNKEL (reference sequence).

This chain uses TRBV7-2 with TRBJ1-4; 7 bases align to TRBD1. CDR3 length equals 14 residues. Germline CDR1 is SGHTA and CDR2 is FQGNSA. The ends lost 6 bases at V and 8 bases at J; junction bases unmatched: 9. This CDR3 reads CASSQGYRGEKLFF. For the CDR3, the DNA is TGTGCCAGCAGTCAGGGCTACAGGGGAGAAAAACTGTTTTTT.

This clonotype occurred many times. CDR3 region: CASSPRDGLGEQYF. In DNA, the CDR3 is TGCGCCAGCAGCCCGAGGGACGGTTTAGGAGAGCAGTACTTC. The genes are TRBV4-1 and TRBJ2-7, with D perhaps assigned TRBD1 or TRBD2 (5 bases each). Germline-derived CDR1 and CDR2 are MGHRA and YSYEKL. The CDR3 runs to 14 residues. V was clipped by 4 bases and J by 7 bases, with 17 bases between them.

This clonotype was seen ten or more times. The chain combines TRBV7-9 with TRBJ1-2; no clear D gene. CDR3 size: 13 residues. Germline V gives CDR1 SEHNR, CDR2 FQNEAQ (reference sequence). V lost 2 bases to trimming and J lost 8 bases, with 12 bases between them. In DNA, the CDR3 is TGTGCCAGCAGCTTACGGCCTATGGTGGGCTACACCTTC. It translates to CASSLRPMVGYTF.

This clonotype showed up just a few times. The CDR3 loop is CASSPGPLSSYEQYF. CDR3 DNA: TGTGCCAGCAGCCCCGGGCCCCTCAGCTCCTACGAGCAGTACTTC. The rearrangement uses TRBV5-6 and TRBJ2-7, with D uncertain. The CDR3 is made up of 15 amino acids. The germline V gene encodes CDR1 SGHDT and CDR2 YYEEEE. V was clipped by 4 bases and J by 0 bases, with 14 bases between them.